Below, one T cell receptor (beta chain) is given with its context. Germline CDR1 is ENHRY and CDR2 is SYGVKD. The length of the CDR3 is 15 residues. V lost 3 bases to trimming and J lost 4 bases, with 12 bases between them. The sample belongs to a study of blood T cell repertoires in COVID-19. Data came from immunoSEQ multiplex PCR; TCRdb stores just in-frame clones and leaves some out. Seen here are 300,000 to 400,000 clones, over 70% observed once, and the top ten hold 5% to 6%. Two negative PCRs, clearance, or symptom resolution characterized the recovered Cohort 3 donors. Sequenced input: PBMCs or T cells enriched from blood (not recorded which). The chain employs TRBV10-3 and TRBJ1-4; weak D call: TRBD1 (5 bases). The source of this sequence is a man aged 25-45 years who had recovered from COVID-19. CDR3 amino acids: CAISEQDRFNEKLFF. DNA for the CDR3: TGTGCCATCAGTGAACAGGATCGTTTTAATGAAAAACTGTTTTTT.